The T cell receptor beta chain described here comes from a study of T cell responses to AZD1222 COVID-19 vaccine. CDR3 length equals 16 residues. The germline V gene has CDR1 KGHSH and CDR2 LQKENI. V shed 3 bases and J shed 6 bases, with 18 bases lying between them. TCRdb's table, derived via immunoSEQ multiplex PCR, lists solely in-frame clones and lacks some. Of 150,000 or so clones listed, roughly 88% are singletons. Investigators merged groups given second doses at roughly 4 or roughly 12 weeks. Note on this clone: Its antigen is still unknown.

Study outcomes and limitations: Clonal diversity was possibly underestimated; the donors were predominantly white British and more often female. Vaccination with two AZD1222 doses was followed by a rise in Spike-specific TCR breadth and depth. With dominance at 160-218 and 743-854, vaccine-associated CD4 TCRs spanned spike.

This receptor was obtained from an adult who received the AZD1222 COVID-19 vaccine. The V call is TRBV18, the J call TRBJ1-5; D is ambiguous. The input for sequencing was peripheral blood, taken 28 days after the second AZD1222 dose. The CDR3 nucleotides read TGTGCCAGCTCACCGATTAAGGAAGGTTCGGGTCAGCCCCAGCATTTT. The encoded protein is CASSPIKEGSGQPQHF.